This T cell receptor beta chain was identified in a study of T cells in Graves' hyperthyroidism and ophthalmopathy. Broader study findings: From stable hyperthyroidism, ophthalmopathy was separated by a 13 V-J model.

Many counts were recorded for this clonotype. Its cognate antigen is unknown. It was RNA transcripts that yielded the amplified TCR beta CDR3 regions. The HTBI primer set drove a first-round RT-PCR of the TCR CDR3. Each CDR3 protein gets one entry after TCRdb re-called the multiplex PCR reads with MiXCR. The sample includes approximately 530,000 distinct CDR3 sequences, 16% of them seen just once. This TCR was recovered from a woman between 18 and 30 years old with Graves' hyperthyroidism. The sequenced material came from blood.

The CDR3 loop reads CASSFRQNFETQYF. CDR3 coding DNA: TGTGCCAGCAGTTTCCGACAGAACTTCGAGACCCAGTACTTC. This chain connects TRBV28 to TRBJ2-5; the D gene is possibly TRBD1 (5 bases). CDR3 size: 14 residues. The germline V gene has CDR1 MDHEN and CDR2 SYDVKM. V was pared by 3 bases and J by 5 bases, with 13 bases between.